This T cell receptor beta chain derives from a study of CD8+ T cells in alopecia areata. Study outcomes and limitations: Especially in alopecia totalis/universalis, lesional scalp showed greater clonality than normal scalp did.

Extraction of RNA preceded its reverse transcription into cDNA, which served as the sequencing template. Produced via immunoSEQ multiplex PCR; TCRdb's table is partial and in-frame only. The sample lists 25,000 or so clones; around 50% were seen once. The junction had 11 bases not matched to a gene; V was cut back by 3 bases and J by 3 bases. The CDR3 loop spans 17 amino acids. Germline CDR1 MNHEY, CDR2 SMNVEV (reference sequence). This clone has just a few counts. Antigen: not known. This TCR was sampled from a human donor with alopecia areata. V usage is TRBV27 and J usage is TRBJ2-3, with 8 bases lining up with TRBD2. The sample comprised NKG2D-high CD8+ T cells sorted from blood. CDR3 sequence (DNA): TGTGCCAGCAGTTTCTCAGCGGGGGATCGAGGTACAGATACGCAGTATTTT. This encodes CASSFSAGDRGTDTQYF.